This T cell receptor beta chain was identified in a study of blood T cell repertoires in COVID-19. Turning to the study itself: The study drew acute and convalescent COVID-19 samples from the United States, Italy and Spain. Sample material is recorded as cDNA or gDNA derived from T cells, B-cell-depleted T cells, or PBMCs.

Methods used by the authors: Amplified reference gene primers provided the basis for estimating nucleated cell counts. Clones were sequenced by immunoSEQ multiplex PCR, and TCRdb holds only the in-frame ones, with some missing. Clone size and V and J calls were adopted from that table, with D and trimming inferred from the DNA. The profile covers roughly 320,000 clones, with over 80% appearing a single time and roughly 6.3% taken by the ten largest. The V end was cut by 2 bases, the J end by 0 bases, with 11 bases between. The CDR3 has 15 residues. Enrolled during active infection, Seattle patients were then followed longitudinally.

This TCR derives from a woman aged 50 to 60 with COVID-19, enrolled during active disease. The sample consisted of peripheral blood. The chain uses TRBV23-1 and TRBJ2-7, with D perhaps TRBD2 (5 bases). TRBV23-1 carries the ORF label, with uncertain function. CDR3 in DNA: TGCGCCAGCAGTCAAATGCGTGGGAGCTCCTACGAGCAGTACTTC. Amino acids: CASSQMRGSSYEQYF.